A selection of T cell receptor beta chains follows, all from one sample in a study of T cell responses to AZD1222 COVID-19 vaccine. Method: immunoSEQ multiplex PCR; TCRdb's copy keeps in-frame clones and lacks some. Here the sample spans about 110,000 clones, roughly 90% being singletons. Specimen: peripheral blood, collected on day 0 of AZD1222 vaccination. These receptors all come from an adult in good health. Each CDR3 is given with its conserved first and last residue. A D gene is named only where the DNA matches it firmly. Some rows mark clone size as missing; the rest say once, few, many or name a class of expanded clone.

TRBV4-1,-,TRBJ1-5,-,TGCGCCAGCAGCCAATCCCCCCGATCGAATCAGCCCCAGCATTTT,CASSQSPRSNQPQHF
TRBV6-5,-,TRBJ1-5,TRBD1,TGTGCCAGCAGGGGCCTACAGGGGGCCTCCTCACTGACTGATTTT,CASRGLQGASSLTDF
TRBV6-5,-,TRBJ1-4,-,TGTGCCAGCAGTTACCCTTACGAACCAGGGCAACTGTTTTTT,CASSYPYEPGQLFF
TRBV5-1,-,TRBJ1-1,-,TGCGCCAGCAGCATAGACAGCCATAACACTGAAGCTTTCTTT,CASSIDSHNTEAFF
TRBV5-4,-,TRBJ1-3,-,TGTGCCAGCAGCTTGGACCGGGACTCTGGAAACACCATATATTTT,CASSLDRDSGNTIYF
TRBV5-1,-,TRBJ2-7,-,TGCGCCAGCAGCTTGGGACAGGCGATCTACGAGCAGTACTTC,CASSLGQAIYEQYF
TRBV30,once,TRBJ1-6,-,TGTGCCTGCCGGGACGGCAATAATTCACCCCTCCACTTT,CACRDGNNSPLHF
TRBV12-3/TRBV12-4,-,TRBJ2-1,-,TGTGCCAGCAGTTTGCTGGGAGTCGATGAGCAGTTCTTC,CASSLLGVDEQFF
TRBV24-1,-,TRBJ2-7,-,TGTGCCACCAGTGATTTATACAGCTACGAGCAGTACTTC,CATSDLYSYEQYF
TRBV28,-,TRBJ2-7,-,TGTGCCAGCAGGTCCAGGAACGCTTACTCCTACGAGCAGTACTTC,CASRSRNAYSYEQYF
TRBV10-3,-,TRBJ2-3,TRBD2,TGTGCCATCAGGGACCCTAGCGGGCGCACAGATACGCAGTATTTT,CAIRDPSGRTDTQYF
TRBV4-2,once,TRBJ1-2,TRBD1,TGTGCCAGCAGCCAAGATAAGACGGGACAGGTCTATGGCTACACCTTC,CASSQDKTGQVYGYTF
TRBV12-3/TRBV12-4,-,TRBJ1-2,-,TGTGCCAGCAGTTTCGGGGTTCCGGATGGCTACACCTTC,CASSFGVPDGYTF
TRBV5-8,-,TRBJ1-4,-,TGTGCCAGCAGGCGGGCCGGGGTCATTGAAAAACTGTTTTTT,CASRRAGVIEKLFF
TRBV9,-,TRBJ2-2,TRBD2,TGTGCCAGCAGCCTCGGACTAGCGGGGGGCGCCGGGGAGCTGTTTTTT,CASSLGLAGGAGELFF
TRBV20-1,once,TRBJ1-6,-,TGCAGTGCTAGTGACAGAAGTGGAAATTCACCCCTCCACTTT,CSASDRSGNSPLHF
TRBV5-1,-,TRBJ2-2,-,TGCGCCAGCAGCTTGGGCGGGGGCGAATCCGGGGAGCTGTTTTTT,CASSLGGGESGELFF
TRBV5-4,-,TRBJ1-2,-,TGTGCCAGCAGCTTAGGGGGGAACTATGGCTACACCTTC,CASSLGGNYGYTF
TRBV30,-,TRBJ2-7,-,TGTGCCTGGAGTGACGGAGGGGGCTACGAGCAGTACTTC,CAWSDGGGYEQYF
TRBV6-1,-,TRBJ1-5,-,TGTGCCACCAGGAATAGCAATCAGCCCCAGCATTTT,CATRNSNQPQHF
TRBV5-1,-,TRBJ1-4,-,TGCGCCAGCACCCCGGGCACGGGGGCATCAACTAATGAAAAACTGTTTTTT,CASTPGTGASTNEKLFF
TRBV7-2,-,TRBJ2-7,TRBD2,TGTGCCAGCAGCTTGGGACGGGGGGTTTCTTACGAGCAGTACTTC,CASSLGRGVSYEQYF
TRBV27,-,TRBJ2-7,TRBD2,TGTGCCAGCAGACCTCTAGCGGGTAGCTCCTACGAGCAGTACTTC,CASRPLAGSSYEQYF
TRBV2,-,TRBJ2-2,TRBD2,TGTGGAGCGGGCGGGGGGAACACCGGGGAGCTGTTTTTT,CGAGGGNTGELFF
TRBV5-1,-,TRBJ1-1,-,TGCGCCAGCAGCTTAGGCAGGGACACTGAAGCTTTCTTT,CASSLGRDTEAFF
TRBV2,once,TRBJ1-2,TRBD1,TGTGCCAGCAGTCTAGGGGGCGCGGGCTATGGCTACACCTTC,CASSLGGAGYGYTF
TRBV28,-,TRBJ1-5,-,TGTGCCAGCAGTTTTGTTGAGAATCAGCCCCAGCATTTT,CASSFVENQPQHF
TRBV5-1,-,TRBJ2-3,TRBD2,TGCGCCAGCAGCCGACTAGCAGGCACAGATACGCAGTATTTT,CASSRLAGTDTQYF
TRBV7-9,-,TRBJ2-3,TRBD1,TGTGCCAGCAGCGAACCGTCAGGGGGTCGTTTTAGCACAGATACGCAGTATTTT,CASSEPSGGRFSTDTQYF
TRBV5-4,-,TRBJ2-5,-,TGTGCCAGCAGCCTTACCGGGACACAAGAGACCCAGTACTTC,CASSLTGTQETQYF
TRBV11-2,-,TRBJ1-1,TRBD1,TGTGCCAGCAGTTATGGACAGGGTTCTGAAGCTTTCTTT,CASSYGQGSEAFF
TRBV11-2,-,TRBJ1-1,-,TGTGCCAGCAGCCGCACGCCGGGCTACACTGAAGCTTTCTTT,CASSRTPGYTEAFF
TRBV9,-,TRBJ1-6,-,TGTGCCAGCAGCGTAGATGGGGCGAATAATTCACCCCTCCACTTT,CASSVDGANNSPLHF
TRBV7-2,-,TRBJ1-4,-,TGTGCCAGCAGCTTCGTGGGGAATGAAAAACTGTTTTTT,CASSFVGNEKLFF
TRBV5-4,-,TRBJ1-2,-,TGTGCCAGCAGCTCCCTCATGCAGGGGATATATGGCTACACCTTC,CASSSLMQGIYGYTF
TRBV9,-,TRBJ1-6,-,TGTGCCAGCAGCCCCAGGAATAGCTCACCCCTCCACTTT,CASSPRNSSPLHF